Presented here are 32 T cell receptor beta chains from one specimen sequenced in a study of coeliac disease. The method was immunoSEQ multiplex PCR; TCRdb's version includes in-frame clones alone and lacks a portion of them. This sample has about 4,900 clones; less than 70% occur once, and the top ten carry over 11%. The sequenced sample consisted of lymphocytes from the gut lamina propria. Receptors originate from a woman aged 40 to 50.

This chain connects TRBV30 to TRBJ2-5; a possible D gene is TRBD1 (6 bases). CDR1 and CDR2 (germline): GTSNPN, SVGIG (reference sequence). Between the trimmed V and J ends, which lost 6 bases and 5 bases, there was a span of 13 bases. This CDR3 has 12 residues. The DNA of the CDR3 is TGTGCCTGCCAGGGGAGTCAGGAGACCCAGTACTTC. Protein sequence: CACQGSQETQYF.

The chain employs TRBV7-9 and TRBJ2-2; 7 nucleotides agree with TRBD1. The length of the CDR3 is 15 residues. V shed 8 bases and J 0 bases; nucleotides not matched to a gene: 6. Per germline, CDR1 SEHNR and CDR2 FQNEAQ (reference sequence). The CDR3 DNA sequence: TGTGCCAGCCGAACAGGGGCCTCGAACACCGGGGAGCTGTTTTTT. It yields the protein CASRTGASNTGELFF.

The rearrangement links TRBV11-1 to TRBJ2-3; a weak D match, TRBD2 (5 bases). Germline CDR1 reads SGHAT; CDR2 reads FQDESV (reference sequence). The CDR3 covers 14 residues. V was clipped by 4 bases and J by 3 bases, with 11 bases between them. CDR3 coding DNA: TGTGCCAGCAGCTCAAACCGGGGTACAGATACGCAGTATTTT. Translating gives CASSSNRGTDTQYF.

The chain couples TRBV4-3 to TRBJ2-1; possibly TRBD2 for D (6 bases). This CDR3 has 17 residues. Trimming removed 0 bases from V and 2 bases from J, with 14 bases in between. Germline assignment: CDR1 LGHNA and CDR2 YSLEER. Here the CDR3 reads CASSQEEGTTAYNEQFF. The CDR3 coding sequence is TGCGCCAGCAGCCAAGAGGAGGGAACCACCGCCTACAATGAGCAGTTCTTC.

This clone was picked up a small number of times. The chain recombines TRBV5-4 with TRBJ2-5, with D hard to call. In germline, CDR1 is SGHNT, CDR2 YYREEE (reference sequence). The CDR3 runs to 13 residues. V shed 0 bases and J shed 4 bases, with 7 bases lying between them. For the CDR3, the DNA is TGTGCCAGCAGCTTGGGTCAAGCAGAGACCCAGTACTTC. It is translated as CASSLGQAETQYF.

The V gene is TRBV6-1, the J gene TRBJ1-2, with D possibly being TRBD1 (5 bases). The CDR3 length is 13 residues. Germline CDR1 reads MNHNS; CDR2 reads SASEGT. Trimming cost V 6 bases and J 7 bases, with 15 bases left between them. The CDR3, as DNA: TGTGCCAGCAGCGTCTCAGGGCCCCCTGGCTACACCTTC. Translating it yields CASSVSGPPGYTF.

This chain uses TRBV6-5 with TRBJ1-2; 7 bases are a match to TRBD1. The V segment lost 8 bases and the J segment 0 bases; nucleotides outside the gene matches: 9. CDR1 and CDR2 (germline): MNHEY, SVGAGI. The CDR3 loop spans 15 amino acids. The CDR3 DNA sequence: TGTGCCAGCCAATTGGCGACAGGGACTAACTATGGCTACACCTTC. Amino acids: CASQLATGTNYGYTF.

The chain is built from TRBV2 and TRBJ2-5, with TRBD1 identical over 7 bases. V was pared by 6 bases and J by 4 bases, with 8 bases of the junction left unmatched. The CDR3 spans 14 residues. The germline CDR1 and CDR2 sequences are SNHLY and FYNNEI. The CDR3 DNA reads as TGTGCCAGCAGACGACCCGACAGGGTAGAGACCCAGTACTTC. Translation: CASRRPDRVETQYF.

The chain's CDR3 is CASITGPPREQYF. Here the CDR3 DNA reads TGTGCCAGCATTACAGGCCCTCCCCGGGAGCAGTACTTC. The V call is TRBV6-1, the J call TRBJ2-7; maybe TRBD1 (5 bases). V was trimmed by 7 bases and J by 7 bases, leaving 17 bases between them. Germline CDR1 reads MNHNS; CDR2 reads SASEGT. The CDR3 loop spans 13 amino acids.

The chain has TRBV22-1 and TRBJ1-2. TRBV22-1 is tagged as a pseudogene. This CDR3 region has 12 residues. The CDR3 spells CPGARKTYGYTF. DNA for the CDR3: TGTCCTGGAGCGAGAAAGACCTATGGCTACACCTTC.

This clone has a handful of counts. The gene calls are TRBV7-9 and TRBJ2-5; 10 bases align to TRBD1. V shed 0 bases, J shed 2 bases, and the junction held 6 bases outside the gene matches. Germline V gene lookup returns CDR1 SEHNR and CDR2 FQNEAQ (reference sequence). This CDR3 region has 17 residues. The CDR3 is CASSLAPGQGFQETQYF. In DNA, the CDR3 is TGTGCCAGCAGCTTAGCTCCGGGACAGGGGTTTCAAGAGACCCAGTACTTC.

This clone was observed a handful of times. The rearrangement uses TRBV4-3 and TRBJ2-7, with a weak D call TRBD2 (7 bases). Germline V gene sequence: CDR1 LGHNA, CDR2 YSLEER. This CDR3 contains 14 residues. The V end lost 0 bases, the J end lost 4 bases, and 10 bases lay between the germline ends. Here the CDR3 reads CASSQEGGAYEQYF. CDR3 DNA sequence: TGCGCCAGCAGCCAAGAGGGGGGGGCTTACGAGCAGTACTTC.

This clone showed up just a few times. This sequence joins TRBV7-3 and TRBJ2-5, with a weak D call TRBD2 (6 bases). V shed 3 bases and J shed 5 bases, with 10 bases lying between them. The CDR3 sequence is 13 residues long. Germline V CDR1 and CDR2: SGHTA, FQGTGA. CDR3 nucleotides: TGTGCCAGCAGCTTCTCCCGGGAGGAGACCCAGTACTTC. Residues: CASSFSREETQYF.

The chain employs TRBV5-5 and TRBJ2-3; D remains unclear. The CDR3 is 11 amino acids. The germline V gene has CDR1 SGHKS and CDR2 YYEKEE (reference sequence). The V end lost 2 bases, the J end lost 6 bases, and 4 bases lay between the germline ends. The CDR3 coding sequence is TGTGCCAGCAGCTTTGCGGATACGCAGTATTTT. It yields the protein CASSFADTQYF.

The chain recombines TRBV28 with TRBJ1-1; D ambiguous. The CDR3 runs 16 residues. The germline V and J ends were trimmed by 8 bases and 0 bases, with 19 bases remaining between them. CDR1 is MDHEN and CDR2 is SYDVKM in the germline V gene. The CDR3: CASPPRVRNLNTEAFF. In DNA, the CDR3 is TGTGCCAGCCCACCTCGGGTTAGGAATTTGAACACTGAAGCTTTCTTT. Combining the CDR3 with reference TRBV28 and TRBJ1-1 gives the whole variable domain DVKVTQSSRYLVKRTGEKVFLECVQDMDHENMFWYRQDPGLGLRLIYFSYDVKMKEKGDIPEGYSVSREKKERFSLILESASTNQTSMYLCASPPRVRNLNTEAFFGQGTRLTVV.

The chain joins TRBV7-6 to TRBJ1-1; TRBD1 agrees at 12 bases. The J segment lost 4 bases and the V segment lost 1 base, leaving 10 bases of the junction unmatched. This CDR3 is built from 18 residues. CDR1 SGHVS and CDR2 FNYEAQ come from the germline V gene. CDR3 sequence (DNA): TGTGCCAGCAGCTTAGGCGTGGTTGGGACAGGGGGCGTCACTGAAGCTTTCTTT. Its translation: CASSLGVVGTGGVTEAFF.

The chain links TRBV9 to TRBJ1-2; TRBD1 matches 9 bases. Looked up from germline, CDR1 is SGDLS and CDR2 is YYNGEE. The CDR3 contains 14 residues. V dropped 3 bases and J dropped 8; count of bases not matched to a gene: 8. This chain's CDR3 is CASSAGDRVRGYTF. The CDR3 bases are TGTGCCAGCAGCGCCGGGGACAGGGTGCGAGGCTACACCTTC.

Sample share makes this clone large. This chain joins TRBV29-1 and TRBJ1-1; 8 bases agree with TRBD1. This CDR3 contains 16 residues. V was pared by 6 bases and J by 4 bases, with 16 bases of the junction left unmatched. Germline CDR1 SQVTM, CDR2 ANQGSEA. For the CDR3, the DNA is TGCAGCGTGCCGACAGGGGCAGCAATTGATAGCACTGAAGCTTTCTTT. It encodes CSVPTGAAIDSTEAFF.

Only a few counts were recorded for this clone. The chain employs TRBV28 and TRBJ2-3, with a possible D match to TRBD2 (6 bases). Germline V gene data show CDR1 as MDHEN and CDR2 as SYDVKM. V was cut by 4 bases and J by 3 bases, with 20 bases left in between. The CDR3 is made up of 17 amino acids. CDR3 coding DNA: TGTGCCAGCAGTTGGGGAATGGTGCGGGATGGTACAGATACGCAGTATTTT. Protein: CASSWGMVRDGTDTQYF.

V gene TRBV28 combines with J gene TRBJ2-5; 12 bases are shared with TRBD2. The J call may be incorrect, as the DNA end agrees better with TRBJ2-7. Germline CDR1 and CDR2: MDHEN and SYDVKM. The CDR3 is 14 residues long. The CDR3 DNA is TGTGCCAGCGGTGGACTAGCGGGGACCTACGAGCAGTACTTC. Its translation: CASGGLAGTYEQYF.

V usage is TRBV9 and J usage is TRBJ2-2, with D possibly being TRBD2 (6 bases). V lost 0 bases and J 4 bases, leaving 10 bases between the germline ends. CDR3 length equals 15 residues. In germline, CDR1 is SGDLS, CDR2 YYNGEE. The CDR3 reads CASSVEGLSTGELFF. The CDR3 bases are TGTGCCAGCAGCGTAGAGGGACTCAGCACCGGGGAGCTGTTTTTT.

The rearrangement links TRBV10-3 to TRBJ2-1, with D perhaps matching TRBD1 (6 bases). V lost 6 bases and J lost 0, with 9 bases in between. The germline V gene has CDR1 ENHRY and CDR2 SYGVKD. There are 14 residues in the CDR3. The CDR3 DNA follows: TGTGCCATCAGCGGACAGATCTCCTACAATGAGCAGTTCTTC. Protein: CAISGQISYNEQFF.

A few counts support this clone. The gene calls are TRBV30 and TRBJ2-3; perhaps TRBD2 as D (7 bases). The germline gives CDR1 GTSNPN, CDR2 SVGIG (reference sequence). The CDR3 is 12 residues long. V lost 0 bases and J lost 15, with 16 bases in between. For the CDR3, the DNA is TGTGCCTGGAGTGTGGGGGCGGGAGAATCTTATTTT. Translated, it gives CAWSVGAGESYF.

This clone was counted between two and nine times. V usage is TRBV5-6 and J usage is TRBJ1-1, with D maybe TRBD1 (5 bases). Germline CDR1 and CDR2: SGHDT and YYEEEE. V was clipped by 1 base and J by 6 bases, with 13 bases between them. CDR3 length: 14 amino acids. DNA of the CDR3: TGTGCCAGCAGCTTGCAGGCAGGGAAACCTGAAGCTTTCTTT. It translates to CASSLQAGKPEAFF.

This chain uses TRBV15 with TRBJ2-1; 9 positions match TRBD1. The V gene's germline CDR1 is LNHNV and CDR2 YYDKDF (reference sequence). After removal of 8 bases from V and 4 bases from J, the junction contained 9 bases not matched to a gene. CDR3 length: 15 residues. As DNA, the CDR3 is TGTGCCACCTCACCCCTGGGACAGGGATACAATGAGCAGTTCTTC. Its translation: CATSPLGQGYNEQFF.

J is TRBJ2-1 and V is TRBV5-6, with 9 bases that match TRBD1. Unmatched junction bases numbered 10, after V lost 3 bases and J lost 3 bases. Germline CDR1 is SGHDT and CDR2 is YYEEEE. CDR3 length: 17 amino acids. CDR3 nucleotide sequence: TGTGCCAGCAGCTATCCCCCCGGGACAGGGTACTACAATGAGCAGTTCTTC. This encodes CASSYPPGTGYYNEQFF. The full variable domain, rest sourced from reference TRBV5-6 and TRBJ2-1, is DAGVTQSPTHLIKTRGQQVTLRCSPKSGHDTVSWYQQALGQGPQFIFQYYEEEERQRGNFPDRFSGHQFPNYSSELNVNALLLGDSALYLCASSYPPGTGYYNEQFFGPGTRLTVL.

This clone was counted only a few times. The rearrangement links TRBV9 to TRBJ2-7; weak D call: TRBD2 (5 bases). This CDR3 has 15 residues. Germline-derived CDR1 and CDR2 are SGDLS and YYNGEE. V lost 4 bases, J lost 2 bases, and 16 bases lay in between. For the CDR3, the DNA is TGTGCCAGCAGCCCTGAAAGCGGTTATACCTACGAGCAGTACTTC. Amino acids: CASSPESGYTYEQYF.

The CDR3 DNA follows: TGTGCCAGCAGCCAGCTCCTGTCAGGGGTACAGTACTTC. It encodes CASSQLLSGVQYF. The J gene is TRBJ2-7, the V gene TRBV14; tentative D call: TRBD1 (6 bases). Per germline, CDR1 SGHDN and CDR2 FVKESK. The CDR3 totals 13 residues. Trimming pared 3 bases from V and 10 bases from J, leaving 16 bases between.

The rearrangement joins TRBV5-4 to TRBJ1-1; 9 nucleotides line up with TRBD1. This CDR3 comprises 15 residues. The V gene end was trimmed by 3 bases and the J gene end by 5 bases; junction bases not matched to a gene: 8. The germline V gene encodes CDR1 SGHNT and CDR2 YYREEE (reference sequence). The CDR3 coding sequence is TGTGCCAGCAGCTCCGGGACAGGGTTTAGGACTGAAGCTTTCTTT. Amino acids: CASSSGTGFRTEAFF. The whole variable domain, filled in from reference TRBV5-4 and TRBJ1-1, reads ETGVTQSPTHLIKTRGQQVTLRCSSQSGHNTVSWYQQALGQGPQFIFQYYREEENGRGNFPPRFSGLQFPNYSSELNVNALELDDSALYLCASSSGTGFRTEAFFGQGTRLTVV.

This chain uses TRBV14 with TRBJ1-2; 7 nucleotides match TRBD1. This CDR3 spans 14 amino acids. J was trimmed by 13 bases and V by 0 bases; bases with no gene match: 11. Germline-derived CDR1 and CDR2 are SGHDN and FVKESK. This CDR3 is CASSQDRDRDRSTF. The CDR3 DNA sequence: TGTGCCAGCAGCCAAGACCGGGACAGAGACCGATCCACCTTC.

The V call is TRBV28, the J call TRBJ2-7; D perhaps matches TRBD2 (5 bases). Trimming cost V 7 bases and J 4 bases, with 11 bases left between them. The CDR3 loop spans 12 amino acids. The germline V gene has CDR1 MDHEN and CDR2 SYDVKM. This chain's CDR3 is CASKTRNYEQYF. The DNA of the CDR3 is TGTGCCAGCAAAACTAGGAATTACGAGCAGTACTTC.

The gene calls are TRBV7-2 and TRBJ2-7; a possible D gene is TRBD2 (5 bases). The CDR3 is 14 amino acids. The germline V gene encodes CDR1 SGHTA and CDR2 FQGNSA. V shed 5 bases and J shed 2 bases, with 13 bases lying between them. The CDR3 DNA follows: TGTGCCAGCAGCAGCAGAGGGAGAGCCTACGAGCAGTACTTC. Translated: CASSSRGRAYEQYF.